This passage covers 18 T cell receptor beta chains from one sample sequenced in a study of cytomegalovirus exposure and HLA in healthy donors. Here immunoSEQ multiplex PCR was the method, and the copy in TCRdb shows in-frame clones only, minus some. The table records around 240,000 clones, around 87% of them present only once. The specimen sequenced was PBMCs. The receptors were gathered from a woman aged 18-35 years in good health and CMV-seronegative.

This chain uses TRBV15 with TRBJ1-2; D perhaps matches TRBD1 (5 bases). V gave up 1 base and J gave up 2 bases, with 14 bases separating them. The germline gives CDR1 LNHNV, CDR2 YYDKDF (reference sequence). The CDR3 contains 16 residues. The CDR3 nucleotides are TGTGCCACCAGCAGAGTTAGGGGCAGACGGAACTATGGCTACACCTTC. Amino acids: CATSRVRGRRNYGYTF.

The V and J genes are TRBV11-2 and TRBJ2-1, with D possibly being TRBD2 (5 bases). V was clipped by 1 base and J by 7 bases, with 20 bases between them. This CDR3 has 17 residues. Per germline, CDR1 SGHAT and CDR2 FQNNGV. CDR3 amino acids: CASSLVQGLSVWNEQFF. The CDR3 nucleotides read TGTGCCAGCAGCTTAGTCCAAGGACTGTCCGTTTGGAATGAGCAGTTCTTC.

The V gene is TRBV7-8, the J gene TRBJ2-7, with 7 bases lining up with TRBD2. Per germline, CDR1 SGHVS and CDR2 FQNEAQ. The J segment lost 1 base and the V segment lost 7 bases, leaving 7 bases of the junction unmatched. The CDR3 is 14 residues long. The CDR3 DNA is TGTGCCAGCAAGCTCGGGGAGGGGTCCTACGAGCAGTACGTC. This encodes CASKLGEGSYEQYV.

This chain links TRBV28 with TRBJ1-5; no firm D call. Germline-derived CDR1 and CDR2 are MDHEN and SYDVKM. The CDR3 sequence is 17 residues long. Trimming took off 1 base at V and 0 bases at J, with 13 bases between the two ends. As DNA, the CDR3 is TGTGCCAGCAGTTTATTCCGGGGAAGCTATAGCAATCAGCCCCAGCATTTT. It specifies CASSLFRGSYSNQPQHF. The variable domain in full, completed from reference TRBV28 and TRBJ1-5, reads DVKVTQSSRYLVKRTGEKVFLECVQDMDHENMFWYRQDPGLGLRLIYFSYDVKMKEKGDIPEGYSVSREKKERFSLILESASTNQTSMYLCASSLFRGSYSNQPQHFGDGTRLSIL.

DNA for the CDR3: TGTGCCAGCAGTGGAGATGGGGCCGTCAACGAGCAGTACGTC. Translating gives CASSGDGAVNEQYV. This chain joins TRBV2 and TRBJ2-7; D might be TRBD1 (5 bases). This CDR3 has 14 amino acids. The V end was cut by 4 bases, the J end by 5 bases, with 15 bases between. CDR1 is SNHLY and CDR2 is FYNNEI in the germline V gene.

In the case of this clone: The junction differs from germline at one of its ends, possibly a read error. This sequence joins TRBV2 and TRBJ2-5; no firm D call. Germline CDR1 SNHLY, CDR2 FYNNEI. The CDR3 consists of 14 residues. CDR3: CASSEEANQEAQYF. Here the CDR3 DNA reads TGTGCCAGCAGTGAAGAGGCAAACCAAGAGGCCCAGTACTTC.

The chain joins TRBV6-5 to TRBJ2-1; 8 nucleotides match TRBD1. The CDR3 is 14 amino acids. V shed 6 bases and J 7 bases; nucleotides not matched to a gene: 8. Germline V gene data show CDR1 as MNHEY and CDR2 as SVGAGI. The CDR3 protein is CASRLRQGLNEQFF. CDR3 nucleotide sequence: TGTGCCAGCAGACTTAGACAGGGGTTGAATGAGCAGTTCTTC.

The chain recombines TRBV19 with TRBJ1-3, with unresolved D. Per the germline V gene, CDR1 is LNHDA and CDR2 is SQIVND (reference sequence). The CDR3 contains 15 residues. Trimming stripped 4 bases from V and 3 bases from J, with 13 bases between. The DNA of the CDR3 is TGTGCCAGTAGTACCTACCCGGGGAGTGGAAACACCATATATTTT. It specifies CASSTYPGSGNTIYF.

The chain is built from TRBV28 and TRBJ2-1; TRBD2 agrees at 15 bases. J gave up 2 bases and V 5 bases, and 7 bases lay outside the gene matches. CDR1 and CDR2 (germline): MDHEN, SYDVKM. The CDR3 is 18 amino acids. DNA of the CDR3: TGTGCCAGCAGTGAGGGACTAGCGGGGGGTTTTACCTACAATGAGCAGTTCTTC. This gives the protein CASSEGLAGGFTYNEQFF.

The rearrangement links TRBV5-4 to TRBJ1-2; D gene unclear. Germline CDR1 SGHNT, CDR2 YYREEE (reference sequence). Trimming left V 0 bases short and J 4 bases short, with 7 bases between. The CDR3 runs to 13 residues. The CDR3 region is CASSLDSIYGYTF. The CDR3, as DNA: TGTGCCAGCAGCTTGGACAGCATCTATGGCTACACCTTC. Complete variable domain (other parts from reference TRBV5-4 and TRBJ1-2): ETGVTQSPTHLIKTRGQQVTLRCSSQSGHNTVSWYQQALGQGPQFIFQYYREEENGRGNFPPRFSGLQFPNYSSELNVNALELDDSALYLCASSLDSIYGYTFGSGTRLTVV.

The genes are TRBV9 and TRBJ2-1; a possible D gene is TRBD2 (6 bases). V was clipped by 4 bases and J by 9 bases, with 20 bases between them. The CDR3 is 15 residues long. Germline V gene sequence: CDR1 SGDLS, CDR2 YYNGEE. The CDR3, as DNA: TGTGCCAGCAGCCCAAGGGACTGGGACGGGGGTGAGCAGTTCTTC. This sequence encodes CASSPRDWDGGEQFF.

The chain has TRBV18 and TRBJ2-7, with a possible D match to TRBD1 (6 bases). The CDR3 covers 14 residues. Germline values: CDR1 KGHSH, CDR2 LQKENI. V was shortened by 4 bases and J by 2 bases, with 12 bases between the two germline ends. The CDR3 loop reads CASSQRDNTYEQYV. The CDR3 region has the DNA TGTGCCAGCTCACAGAGGGACAACACCTACGAGCAGTACGTC.

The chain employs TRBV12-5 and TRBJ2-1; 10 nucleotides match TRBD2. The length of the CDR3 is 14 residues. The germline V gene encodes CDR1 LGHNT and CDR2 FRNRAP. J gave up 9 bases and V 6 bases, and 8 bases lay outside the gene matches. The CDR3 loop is CASGSVAGGSEQFF. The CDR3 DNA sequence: TGTGCTAGTGGGTCCGTAGCGGGGGGAAGTGAGCAGTTCTTC.

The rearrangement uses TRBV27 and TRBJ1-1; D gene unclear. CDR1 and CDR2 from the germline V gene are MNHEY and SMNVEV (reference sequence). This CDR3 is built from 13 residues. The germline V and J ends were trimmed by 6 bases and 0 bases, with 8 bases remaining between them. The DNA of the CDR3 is TGTGCCAGCAGCCAGTCGTTGAACACTGAAGCTTTCTTT. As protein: CASSQSLNTEAFF.

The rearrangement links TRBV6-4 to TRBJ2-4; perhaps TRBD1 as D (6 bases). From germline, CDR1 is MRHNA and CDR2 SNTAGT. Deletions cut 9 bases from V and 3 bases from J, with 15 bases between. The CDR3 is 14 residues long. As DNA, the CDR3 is TGTGCCAGACACCTTACAGGGCACAAAAACATTCAGTACTTC. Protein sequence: CARHLTGHKNIQYF.

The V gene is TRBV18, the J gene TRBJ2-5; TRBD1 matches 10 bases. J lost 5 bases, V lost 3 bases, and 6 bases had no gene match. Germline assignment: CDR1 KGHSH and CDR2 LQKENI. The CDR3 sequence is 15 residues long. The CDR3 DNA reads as TGTGCCAGCTCACCTGGACAGGGGGGTCCGGAGACCCAGTACTTC. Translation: CASSPGQGGPETQYF.

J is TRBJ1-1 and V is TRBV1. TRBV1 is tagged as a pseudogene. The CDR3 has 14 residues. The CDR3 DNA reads TGCACCAGCAGCCACAGGGAGGCGAACACTGAAGCTTTCTTT. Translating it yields CTSSHREANTEAFF.

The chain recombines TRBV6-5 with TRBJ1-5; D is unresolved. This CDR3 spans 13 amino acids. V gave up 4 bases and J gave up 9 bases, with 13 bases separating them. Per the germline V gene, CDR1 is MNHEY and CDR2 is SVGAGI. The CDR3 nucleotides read TGTGCCAGCAGTTGGGCCCAAGTGGGGCCCCAGCATTTT. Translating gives CASSWAQVGPQHF.